A single sample gave rise to the 16 T cell receptor beta chains below, sequenced in a study of T-cell reconstitution after alpha-beta-depleted transplantation in children. Preparation of the TCRbeta library was carried out with unique molecular identifiers. TCRdb re-called the PCR reads through MiXCR, storing one row per CDR3 protein. The sample lists under 450,000 distinct CDR3 sequences; around 15% were seen once. The source material was PBMCs, mostly from graft donor cells, sampled 360 days after TCRalphabeta/CD19-depleted stem cell transplant. Source of these receptors: a boy in the first two years of life who had a stem cell transplant for Wiskott-Aldrich syndrome, so the T cells may come from the graft donor.

This clonotype has only a few counts. The V gene is TRBV2, the J gene TRBJ2-7; 9 positions match TRBD2. The length of the CDR3 is 16 residues. J gave up 1 base and V 5 bases, and 9 bases lay outside the gene matches. CDR1 is SNHLY and CDR2 is FYNNEI in the germline V gene. CDR3 nucleotide sequence: TGTGCCAGCAGTCTCGGGACTAGCCGACTTTCCTACGAGCAGTACTTC. Translating it yields CASSLGTSRLSYEQYF.

This clonotype was picked up a small number of times. The genes are TRBV20-1 and TRBJ2-5, with TRBD2 matching over 11 bases. This CDR3 is built from 15 residues. The ends lost 2 bases at V and 3 bases at J; junction bases unmatched: 5. The V gene's germline CDR1 is DFQATT and CDR2 SNEGSKA (reference sequence). In DNA form, the CDR3 reads TGCAGTGCTAGACCGGGGACTAGCGGAAAAGAGACCCAGTACTTC. Protein: CSARPGTSGKETQYF.

In its sample, this clonotype was seen a few times. This chain joins TRBV27 and TRBJ1-6; D is undetermined. The germline V gene encodes CDR1 MNHEY and CDR2 SMNVEV (reference sequence). This CDR3 is 13 amino acids long. V shed 6 bases and J shed 10 bases, with 13 bases lying between them. The DNA for the CDR3 is TGTGCCAGCAGATCCATCCCCGTCTCACCCCTCCACTTT. As protein: CASRSIPVSPLHF.

The rearrangement joins TRBV5-4 to TRBJ2-1; possibly TRBD2 for D (5 bases). The CDR3 is 16 amino acids. CDR1 is SGHNT, CDR2 YYREEE, per germline (reference sequence). The V end was cut by 4 bases, the J end by 0 bases, with 14 bases between. CDR3 residues: CASSPAGKSSYNEQFF. CDR3 sequence (DNA): TGTGCCAGCAGCCCCGCGGGTAAGAGCTCCTACAATGAGCAGTTCTTC.

This clonotype came up many times. The V call is TRBV12-3 or TRBV12-4, the J call TRBJ2-3; D not certain. V shed 2 bases and J shed 4 bases, with 4 bases lying between them. This CDR3 contains 12 residues. In nucleotides, the CDR3 is TGTGCCAGCAGTTTATGGGCAGATACGCAGTATTTT. As protein: CASSLWADTQYF.

This clonotype was picked up a small number of times. This chain links TRBV5-6 with TRBJ2-7; D may be TRBD1 (6 bases). This CDR3 contains 15 residues. Germline loops: CDR1 SGHDT, CDR2 YYEEEE. With 5 bases removed from V and 2 bases from J, the gap between germline ends came to 17 bases. The CDR3 DNA reads as TGTGCCAGCAGACCCGGGCAGGGGATTACCTACGAGCAGTACTTC. This translates into CASRPGQGITYEQYF.

Only a few counts were recorded for this clonotype. This chain uses TRBV27 with TRBJ1-1; 8 bases line up with TRBD1. Germline V gene lookup returns CDR1 MNHEY and CDR2 SMNVEV (reference sequence). This CDR3 has 15 amino acids. V lost 7 bases, J lost 1 base, and 8 bases stayed unmatched. The CDR3: CASTSRTGRNTEAFF. The CDR3 DNA reads TGTGCCAGCACGTCCCGGACAGGGAGGAACACTGAAGCTTTCTTT.

This rearrangement joins TRBV24-1 to TRBJ2-1, with TRBD1 matching 8 bases. The CDR3 totals 15 residues. With 7 bases clipped from V and 8 bases from J, the junction kept 12 bases outside the gene matches. CDR1 and CDR2 from the germline V gene are KGHDR and SFDVKD. The CDR3 loop reads CATSTGQVTSDEQFF. In DNA, the CDR3 is TGTGCCACCAGCACGGGACAGGTCACGAGCGATGAGCAGTTCTTC.

J is TRBJ2-3 and V is TRBV5-1; D tentatively reads TRBD1 or TRBD2 (6 bases each). Germline V gene sequence: CDR1 SGHRS, CDR2 YFSETQ. The CDR3 runs 14 residues. V dropped 5 bases and J dropped 0 bases, with 10 bases sitting between them. CDR3 nucleotides: TGCGCCAGCAGTGCGGGACATAGCACAGATACGCAGTATTTT. Its protein is CASSAGHSTDTQYF.

The chain links TRBV4-3 to TRBJ2-1; 10 bases fit TRBD2. The CDR3 is made up of 17 amino acids. Trimming at V came to 1 base and at J to 0 bases, leaving 3 bases not matched to a gene. CDR1 LGHNA and CDR2 YSLEER come from the germline V gene. DNA for the CDR3: TGCGCCAGCAGCCAAGTAGCGGGAGGAGGCTCCTACAATGAGCAGTTCTTC. Its protein product is CASSQVAGGGSYNEQFF.

The chain combines TRBV11-1 with TRBJ1-1, with TRBD1 matching over 8 bases. J was trimmed by 5 bases and V by 5 bases; bases with no gene match: 16. CDR3 length equals 17 residues. The germline V gene has CDR1 SGHAT and CDR2 FQDESV (reference sequence). CDR3 protein: CASSDTYRGQGKTEAFF. The CDR3 DNA sequence: TGTGCCAGCAGCGATACTTATCGAGGACAGGGAAAAACTGAAGCTTTCTTT.

This CDR3 reads CSARAGDTQYF. Here the CDR3 DNA reads TGCAGTGCTAGAGCAGGAGATACGCAGTATTTT. The chain is built from TRBV20-1 and TRBJ2-3; no clear D. The V end was cut by 1 base, the J end by 5 bases, with 4 bases between. The germline V gene has CDR1 DFQATT and CDR2 SNEGSKA (reference sequence). The CDR3 runs to 11 residues.

The chain recombines TRBV5-6 with TRBJ2-1; no reliable D call. Germline lookup yields CDR1 SGHDT and CDR2 YYEEEE. The CDR3 extends over 16 amino acids. Trimming pared 1 base from V and 2 bases from J, leaving 13 bases between. CDR3 sequence: CASSLFPGLTYNEQFF. In DNA, the CDR3 is TGTGCCAGCAGCTTGTTTCCGGGTCTTACCTACAATGAGCAGTTCTTC.

In this sample, this clonotype turned up a few times. This chain uses TRBV20-1 with TRBJ2-2, with TRBD1 matching 8 bases. The J segment lost 2 bases and the V segment lost 5 bases, leaving 7 bases of the junction unmatched. The CDR3 loop spans 15 amino acids. Germline values: CDR1 DFQATT, CDR2 SNEGSKA (reference sequence). CDR3 amino acids: CSAPYRGKNTGELFF. The CDR3 coding sequence is TGCAGTGCTCCTTACAGGGGGAAAAACACCGGGGAGCTGTTTTTT.

In its sample, this clonotype was seen a few times. The chain joins TRBV20-1 to TRBJ2-4; 9 bases line up with TRBD2. The V gene end was trimmed by 1 base and the J gene end by 7 bases; junction bases not matched to a gene: 5. Germline CDR1 is DFQATT and CDR2 is SNEGSKA (reference sequence). The CDR3 loop spans 14 amino acids. CDR3 sequence (DNA): TGCAGTGCTAGAGTTAGCGGGAGTTTGAACATTCAGTACTTC. This codes for CSARVSGSLNIQYF.

In its sample, this clonotype was seen a few times. Since no conserved phenylalanine or tryptophan closes the CDR3, a read error is the likely cause. Because the CDR3's place on the DNA is in doubt, the DNA is left out and the CDR3 is given as listed by TCRdb. This sequence joins TRBV7-9 and TRBJ2-4; TRBD1 was called by the table and not checked on the DNA. Inclusive of both ends, the CDR3 amounts to 13 amino acids. The germline V gene has CDR1 SEHNR and CDR2 FQNEAQ (reference sequence). The CDR3 loop reads CASSFTGANIQYL.